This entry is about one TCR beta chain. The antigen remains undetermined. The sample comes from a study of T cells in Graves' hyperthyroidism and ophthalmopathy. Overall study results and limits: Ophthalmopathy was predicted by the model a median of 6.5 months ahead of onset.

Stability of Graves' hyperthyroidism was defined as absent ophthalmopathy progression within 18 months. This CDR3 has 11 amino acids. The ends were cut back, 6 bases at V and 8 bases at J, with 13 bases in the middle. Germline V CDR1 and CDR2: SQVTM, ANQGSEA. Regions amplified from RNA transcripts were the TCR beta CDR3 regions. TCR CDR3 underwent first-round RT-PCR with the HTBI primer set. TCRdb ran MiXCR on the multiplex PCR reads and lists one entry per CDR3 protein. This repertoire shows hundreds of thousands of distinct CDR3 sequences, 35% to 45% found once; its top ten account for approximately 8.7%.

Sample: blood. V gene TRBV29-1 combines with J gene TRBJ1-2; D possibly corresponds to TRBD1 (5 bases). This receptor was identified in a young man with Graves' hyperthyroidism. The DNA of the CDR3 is TGCAGCGTCGGGACTTCGGAGGGCTACACCTTC. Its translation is CSVGTSEGYTF.